The T cell receptor beta chain described here comes from a study of Ad26.COV2.S vaccination and SARS-CoV-2 variants. Study-level findings and limits: Spike-specific responses of CD8+ and CD4+ T cells were reported to display substantial breadth after vaccination.

A remark on this clone: The antigen is undetermined.

After removal of 1 base from V and 4 bases from J, the junction contained 2 bases not matched to a gene. This CDR3 region has 16 residues. CDR1 and CDR2 from the germline V gene are LGHNA and YSLEER. Sample treatment: around 19 received Ad26.COV2.S at low or high dose, single or two shots; a few received placebo; per-sample allocation not given. Samples analyzed were those drawn on day 63 after the first vaccine or placebo injection. The individual, an adult aged 18-55 years, was a donor in Boston. Expression of Wuhan-strain SARS-CoV-2 spike came from the Ad26 vector that formed the vaccine. TCRdb keeps only in-frame clones here, not all; method: immunoSEQ multiplex PCR. The profile covers about 380,000 clones, with roughly 80% appearing a single time and roughly 7.4% taken by the ten largest.

Specimen: peripheral blood, collected in a trial of Ad26.COV2.S vaccine versus placebo. This sequence was found in a person aged 18-65 years who received the Ad26.COV2.S COVID-19 vaccine or a placebo. This chain connects TRBV4-3 to TRBJ2-6; 9 positions agree with TRBD2. Here the CDR3 reads CASSQGGGAGANVLTF. CDR3 coding DNA: TGCGCCAGCAGCCAAGGCGGGGGGGCCGGGGCCAACGTCCTGACTTTC.